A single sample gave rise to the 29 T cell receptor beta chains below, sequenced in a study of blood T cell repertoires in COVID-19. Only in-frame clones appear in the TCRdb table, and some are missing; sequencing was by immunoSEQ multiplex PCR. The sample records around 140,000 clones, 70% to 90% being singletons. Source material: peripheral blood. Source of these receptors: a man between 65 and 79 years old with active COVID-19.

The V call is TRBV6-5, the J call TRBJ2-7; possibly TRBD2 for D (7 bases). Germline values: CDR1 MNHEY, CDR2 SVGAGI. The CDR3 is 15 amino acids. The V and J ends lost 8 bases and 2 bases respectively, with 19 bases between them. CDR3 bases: TGTGCCAGCGGGACTCAAGGGGAGGGGGCCTACGAGCAGTACTTC. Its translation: CASGTQGEGAYEQYF.

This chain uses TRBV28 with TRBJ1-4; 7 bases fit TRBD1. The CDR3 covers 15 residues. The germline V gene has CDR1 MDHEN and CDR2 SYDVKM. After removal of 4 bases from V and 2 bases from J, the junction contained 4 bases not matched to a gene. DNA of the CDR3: TGTGCCAGCAGTTCGCCAGGGGGGACTAATGAAAAACTGTTTTTT. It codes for CASSSPGGTNEKLFF.

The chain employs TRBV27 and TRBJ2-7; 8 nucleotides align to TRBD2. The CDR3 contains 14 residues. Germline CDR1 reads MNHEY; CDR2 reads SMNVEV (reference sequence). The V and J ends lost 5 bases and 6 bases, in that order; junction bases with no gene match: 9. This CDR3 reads CASSPPGGGVEQYF. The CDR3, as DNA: TGTGCCAGCAGTCCCCCGGGGGGGGGAGTCGAGCAGTACTTC.

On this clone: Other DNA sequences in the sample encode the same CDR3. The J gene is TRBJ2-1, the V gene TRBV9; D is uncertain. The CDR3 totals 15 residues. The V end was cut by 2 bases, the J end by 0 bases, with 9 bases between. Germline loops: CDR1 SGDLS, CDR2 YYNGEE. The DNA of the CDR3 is TGTGCCAGCAGCGTCGCCGGAGACTCCTACAATGAGCAGTTCTTC. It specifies CASSVAGDSYNEQFF.

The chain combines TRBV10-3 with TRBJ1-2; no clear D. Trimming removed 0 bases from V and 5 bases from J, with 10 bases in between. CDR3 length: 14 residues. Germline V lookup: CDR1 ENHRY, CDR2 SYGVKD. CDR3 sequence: CAISESNSGYGYTF. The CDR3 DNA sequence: TGTGCCATCAGTGAGTCGAATTCCGGGTATGGCTACACCTTC.

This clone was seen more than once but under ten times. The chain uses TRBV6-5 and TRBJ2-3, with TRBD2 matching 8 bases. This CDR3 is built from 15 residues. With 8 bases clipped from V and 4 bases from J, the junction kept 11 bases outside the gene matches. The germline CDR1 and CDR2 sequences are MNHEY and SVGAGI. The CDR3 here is CASQTGGKLSDTQYF. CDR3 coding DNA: TGTGCCAGCCAAACGGGGGGGAAGTTGTCAGATACGCAGTATTTT.

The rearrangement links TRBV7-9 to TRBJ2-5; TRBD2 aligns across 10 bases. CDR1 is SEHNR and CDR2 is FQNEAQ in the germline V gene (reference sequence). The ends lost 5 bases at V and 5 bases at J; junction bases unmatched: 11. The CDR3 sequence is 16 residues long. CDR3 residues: CASSPQREGLKETQYF. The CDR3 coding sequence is TGTGCCAGCAGCCCCCAGCGGGAGGGTCTGAAGGAGACCCAGTACTTC.

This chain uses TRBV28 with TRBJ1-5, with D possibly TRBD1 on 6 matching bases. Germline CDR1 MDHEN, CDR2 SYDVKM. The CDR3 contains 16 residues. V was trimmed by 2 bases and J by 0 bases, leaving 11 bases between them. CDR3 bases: TGTGCCAGCAGTTTAGGCAGGGGACGTAGCAATCAGCCCCAGCATTTT. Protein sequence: CASSLGRGRSNQPQHF.

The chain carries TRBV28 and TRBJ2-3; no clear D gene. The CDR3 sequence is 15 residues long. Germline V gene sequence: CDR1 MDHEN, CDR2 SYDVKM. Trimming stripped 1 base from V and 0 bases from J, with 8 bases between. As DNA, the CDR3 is TGTGCCAGCAGTTTATCCCTCCCTAGCACAGATACGCAGTATTTT. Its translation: CASSLSLPSTDTQYF.

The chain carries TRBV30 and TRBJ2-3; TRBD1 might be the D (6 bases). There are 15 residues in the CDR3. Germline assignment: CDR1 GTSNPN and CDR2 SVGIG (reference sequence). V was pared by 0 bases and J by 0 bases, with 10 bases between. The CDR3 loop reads CAWSVGAHSTDTQYF. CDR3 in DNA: TGTGCCTGGAGTGTGGGGGCCCACAGCACAGATACGCAGTATTTT.

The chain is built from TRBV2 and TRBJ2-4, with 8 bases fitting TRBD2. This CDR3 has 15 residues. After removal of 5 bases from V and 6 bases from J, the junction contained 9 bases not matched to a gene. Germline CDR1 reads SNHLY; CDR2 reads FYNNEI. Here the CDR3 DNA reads TGTGCCAGCAGTACATTAGCGGGACCGGGAAACATTCAGTACTTC. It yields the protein CASSTLAGPGNIQYF.

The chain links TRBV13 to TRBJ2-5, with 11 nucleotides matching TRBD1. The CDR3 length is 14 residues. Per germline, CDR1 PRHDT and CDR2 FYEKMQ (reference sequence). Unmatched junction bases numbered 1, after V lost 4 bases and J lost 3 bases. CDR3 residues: CASSWGQGEETQYF. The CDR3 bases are TGTGCCAGCAGCTGGGGACAGGGGGAAGAGACCCAGTACTTC.

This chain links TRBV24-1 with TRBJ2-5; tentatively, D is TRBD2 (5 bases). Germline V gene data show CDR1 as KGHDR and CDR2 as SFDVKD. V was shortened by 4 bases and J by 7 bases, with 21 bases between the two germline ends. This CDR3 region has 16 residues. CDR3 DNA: TGTGCCACCAGTGACCCACAACCTAGCCGACGGGGGACCCAGTACTTC. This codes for CATSDPQPSRRGTQYF.

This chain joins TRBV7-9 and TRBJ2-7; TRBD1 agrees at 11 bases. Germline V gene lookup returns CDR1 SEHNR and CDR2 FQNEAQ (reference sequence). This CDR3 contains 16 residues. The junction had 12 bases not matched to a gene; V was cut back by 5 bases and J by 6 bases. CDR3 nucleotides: TGTGCCAGCAGCCCTATCGCGGACAGGGGGCGTTCCGAGCAGTACTTC. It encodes CASSPIADRGRSEQYF.

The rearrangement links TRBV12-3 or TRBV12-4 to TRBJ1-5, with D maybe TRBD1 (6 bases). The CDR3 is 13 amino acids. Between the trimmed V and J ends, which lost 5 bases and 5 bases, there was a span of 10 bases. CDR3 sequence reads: CASSQGSYQPQHF. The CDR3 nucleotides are TGTGCCAGCAGTCAGGGGTCTTATCAGCCCCAGCATTTT.

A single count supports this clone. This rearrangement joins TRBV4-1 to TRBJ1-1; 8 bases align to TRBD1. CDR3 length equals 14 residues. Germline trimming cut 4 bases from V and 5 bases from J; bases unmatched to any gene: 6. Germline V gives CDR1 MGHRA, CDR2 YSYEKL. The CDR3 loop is CASSRQGIETEAFF. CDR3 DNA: TGCGCCAGCAGCCGACAGGGGATAGAAACTGAAGCTTTCTTT.

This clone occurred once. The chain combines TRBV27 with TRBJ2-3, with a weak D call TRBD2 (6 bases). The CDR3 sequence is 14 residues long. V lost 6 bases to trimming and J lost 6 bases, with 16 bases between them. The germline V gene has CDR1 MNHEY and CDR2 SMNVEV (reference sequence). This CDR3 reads CASSFILGRDTQYF. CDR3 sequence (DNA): TGTGCCAGCAGCTTTATCCTGGGGAGGGATACGCAGTATTTT.

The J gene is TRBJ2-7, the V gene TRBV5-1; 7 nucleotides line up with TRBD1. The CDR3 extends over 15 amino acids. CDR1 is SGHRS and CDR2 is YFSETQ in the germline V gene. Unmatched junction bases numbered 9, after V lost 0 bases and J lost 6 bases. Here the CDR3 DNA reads TGCGCCAGCAGCTTGGAGGGGGCCCCGTGGGGCGAGCAGTACTTC. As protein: CASSLEGAPWGEQYF.

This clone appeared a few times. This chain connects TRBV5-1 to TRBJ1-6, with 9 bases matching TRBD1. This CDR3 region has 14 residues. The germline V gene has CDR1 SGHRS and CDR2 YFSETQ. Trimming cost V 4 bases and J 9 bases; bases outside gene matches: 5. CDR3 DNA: TGCGCCAGCAGCGGACAGGGGTACGGTTCACCCCTCCACTTT. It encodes CASSGQGYGSPLHF. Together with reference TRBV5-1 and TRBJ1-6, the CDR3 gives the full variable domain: KAGVTQTPRYLIKTRGQQVTLSCSPISGHRSVSWYQQTPGQGLQFLFEYFSETQRNKGNFPGRFSGRQFSNSRSEMNVSTLELGDSALYLCASSGQGYGSPLHFGNGTRLTVT.

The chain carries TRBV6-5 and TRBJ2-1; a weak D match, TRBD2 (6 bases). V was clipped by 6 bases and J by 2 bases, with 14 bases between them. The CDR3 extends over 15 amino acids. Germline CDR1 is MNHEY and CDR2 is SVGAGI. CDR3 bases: TGTGCCAGCAGGGTAGCGGTCGGGGCCTACAATGAGCAGTTCTTC. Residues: CASRVAVGAYNEQFF.

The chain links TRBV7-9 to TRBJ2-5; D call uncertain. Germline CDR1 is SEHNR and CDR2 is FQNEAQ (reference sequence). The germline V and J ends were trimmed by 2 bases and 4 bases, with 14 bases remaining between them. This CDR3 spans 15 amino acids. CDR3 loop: CASSLSARRGETQYF. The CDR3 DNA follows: TGTGCCAGCAGCTTATCAGCCCGGCGAGGAGAGACCCAGTACTTC.

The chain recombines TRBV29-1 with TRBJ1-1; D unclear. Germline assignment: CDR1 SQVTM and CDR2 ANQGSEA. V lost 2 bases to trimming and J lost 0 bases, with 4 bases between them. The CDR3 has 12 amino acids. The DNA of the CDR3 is TGCAGCGTTGAACGGGTGAACACTGAAGCTTTCTTT. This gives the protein CSVERVNTEAFF.

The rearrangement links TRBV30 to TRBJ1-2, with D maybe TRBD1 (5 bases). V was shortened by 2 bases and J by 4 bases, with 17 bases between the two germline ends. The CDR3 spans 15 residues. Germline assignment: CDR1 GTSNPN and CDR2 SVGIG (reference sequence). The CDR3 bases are TGTGCCTGGAGTCCTCTGACGGGTGGGGCCTATGGCTACACCTTC. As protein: CAWSPLTGGAYGYTF.

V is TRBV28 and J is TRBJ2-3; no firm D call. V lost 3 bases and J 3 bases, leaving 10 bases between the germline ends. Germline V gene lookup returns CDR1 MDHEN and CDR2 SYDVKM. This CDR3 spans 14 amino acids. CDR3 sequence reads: CASSLSPPTDTQYF. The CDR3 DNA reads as TGTGCCAGCAGTTTGTCTCCTCCTACAGATACGCAGTATTTT.

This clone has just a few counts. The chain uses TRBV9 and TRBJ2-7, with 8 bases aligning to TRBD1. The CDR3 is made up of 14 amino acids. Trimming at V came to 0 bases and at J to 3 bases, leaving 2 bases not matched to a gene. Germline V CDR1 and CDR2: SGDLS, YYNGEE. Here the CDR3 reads CASSVVDRDYEQYF. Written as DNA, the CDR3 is TGTGCCAGCAGCGTAGTGGACAGGGACTACGAGCAGTACTTC.

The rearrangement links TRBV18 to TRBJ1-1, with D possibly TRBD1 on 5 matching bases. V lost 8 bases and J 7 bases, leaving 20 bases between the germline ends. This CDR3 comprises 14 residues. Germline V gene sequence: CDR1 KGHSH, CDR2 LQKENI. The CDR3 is CASHTPTARLEAFF. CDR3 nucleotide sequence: TGTGCCAGCCACACCCCGACAGCCAGGCTTGAAGCTTTCTTT.

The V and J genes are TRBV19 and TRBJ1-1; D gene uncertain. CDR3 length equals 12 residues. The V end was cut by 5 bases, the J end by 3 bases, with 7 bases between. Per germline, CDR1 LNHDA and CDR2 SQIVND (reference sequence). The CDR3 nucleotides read TGTGCCAGTAGTGTCAGATACACTGAAGCTTTCTTT. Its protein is CASSVRYTEAFF.

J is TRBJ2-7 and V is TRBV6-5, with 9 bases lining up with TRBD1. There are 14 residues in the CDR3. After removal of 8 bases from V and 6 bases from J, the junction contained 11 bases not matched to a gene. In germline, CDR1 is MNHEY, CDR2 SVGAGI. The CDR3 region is CASEGTGIRGEQYF. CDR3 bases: TGTGCCAGCGAGGGGACAGGGATAAGGGGCGAGCAGTACTTC.

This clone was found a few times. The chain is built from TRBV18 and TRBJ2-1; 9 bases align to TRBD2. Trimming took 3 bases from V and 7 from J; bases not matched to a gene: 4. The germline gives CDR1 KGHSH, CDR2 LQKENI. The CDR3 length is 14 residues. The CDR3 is CASSPGLAGNEQFF. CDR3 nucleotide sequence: TGTGCCAGCTCACCGGGACTAGCAGGAAATGAGCAGTTCTTC.